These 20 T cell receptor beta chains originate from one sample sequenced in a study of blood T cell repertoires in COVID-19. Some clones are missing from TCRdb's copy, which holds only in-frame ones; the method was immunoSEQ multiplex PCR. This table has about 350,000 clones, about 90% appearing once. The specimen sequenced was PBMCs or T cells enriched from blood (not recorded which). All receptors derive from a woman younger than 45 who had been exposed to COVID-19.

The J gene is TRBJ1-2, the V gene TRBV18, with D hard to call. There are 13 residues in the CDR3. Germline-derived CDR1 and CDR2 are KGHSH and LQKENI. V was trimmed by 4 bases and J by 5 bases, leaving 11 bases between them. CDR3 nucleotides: TGTGCCAGCTCACTCGGGGTGGAGTATGGCTACACCTTC. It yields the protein CASSLGVEYGYTF.

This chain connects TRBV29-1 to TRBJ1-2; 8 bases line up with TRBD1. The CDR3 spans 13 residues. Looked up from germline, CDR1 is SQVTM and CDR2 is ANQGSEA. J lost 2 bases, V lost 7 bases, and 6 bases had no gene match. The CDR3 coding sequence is TGCAGCGCGCAACAGGGGGGAAACTATGGCTACACCTTC. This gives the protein CSAQQGGNYGYTF.

The CDR3 coding sequence is TGTGCCATCAGTGACGGCGGGAGGAGGAATGAGCAGTTCTTC. Protein: CAISDGGRRNEQFF. This chain connects TRBV10-3 to TRBJ2-1, with 8 nucleotides matching TRBD2. The CDR3 extends over 14 amino acids. Trimming at V came to 3 bases and at J to 7 bases, leaving 5 bases not matched to a gene. Germline CDR1 is ENHRY and CDR2 is SYGVKD.

The CDR3 sequence is CAWSAGGPYEQYF. CDR3 nucleotides: TGTGCCTGGAGTGCAGGGGGCCCCTACGAGCAGTACTTC. The chain has TRBV30 and TRBJ2-7, with TRBD1 matching over 8 bases. The trim removed 1 base at V and 2 bases at J, leaving 1 base unmatched. Germline CDR1 and CDR2: GTSNPN and SVGIG (reference sequence). The CDR3 covers 13 residues.

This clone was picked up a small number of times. The CDR3 region is CASSQVGQDYGYTF. In DNA, the CDR3 is TGTGCCAGCTCACAGGTTGGACAGGACTATGGCTACACCTTC. V usage is TRBV18 and J usage is TRBJ1-2; 7 bases are shared with TRBD1. Germline V gene lookup returns CDR1 KGHSH and CDR2 LQKENI. The V and J ends lost 4 bases and 3 bases, in that order; junction bases with no gene match: 5. CDR3 length: 14 amino acids.

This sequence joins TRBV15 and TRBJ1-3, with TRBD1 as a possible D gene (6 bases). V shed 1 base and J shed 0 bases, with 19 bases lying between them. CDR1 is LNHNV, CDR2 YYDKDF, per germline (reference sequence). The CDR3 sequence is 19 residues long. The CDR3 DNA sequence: TGTGCCACCAGCAGAGCCCCCTCCGGGACACCTAGCTCTGGAAACACCATATATTTT. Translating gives CATSRAPSGTPSSGNTIYF.

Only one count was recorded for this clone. For the CDR3, the DNA is TGCAGCGTTGATGGGTTTGGGGGGGACACAGATACGCAGTATTTT. This codes for CSVDGFGGDTDTQYF. This chain uses TRBV29-1 with TRBJ2-3; TRBD2 matches at 7 bases. CDR3 length equals 15 residues. V lost 3 bases, J lost 2 bases, and 8 bases stayed unmatched. Per germline, CDR1 SQVTM and CDR2 ANQGSEA.

The CDR3 nucleotides are TGTGCCAGCAGCTTAGGGGCGGGGGGCTCGAAAGAGACCCAGTACTTC. Encoded protein: CASSLGAGGSKETQYF. This chain joins TRBV13 and TRBJ2-5, with TRBD2 matching over 8 bases. The CDR3 is 16 amino acids. CDR1 is PRHDT, CDR2 FYEKMQ, per germline (reference sequence). V was clipped by 0 bases and J by 3 bases; unmatched bases: 6.

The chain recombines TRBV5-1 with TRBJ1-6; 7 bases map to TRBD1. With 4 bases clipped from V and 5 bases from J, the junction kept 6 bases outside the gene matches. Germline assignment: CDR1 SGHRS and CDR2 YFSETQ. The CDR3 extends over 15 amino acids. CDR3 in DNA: TGCGCCAGCAGCCTTGACAGGGTGAATAATTCACCCCTCCACTTT. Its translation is CASSLDRVNNSPLHF.

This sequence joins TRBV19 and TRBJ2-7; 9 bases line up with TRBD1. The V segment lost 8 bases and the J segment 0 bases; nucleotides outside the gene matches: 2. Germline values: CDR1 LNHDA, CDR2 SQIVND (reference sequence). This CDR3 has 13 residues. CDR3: CASGTGSSYEQYF. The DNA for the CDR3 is TGTGCCAGTGGGACAGGGAGCTCCTACGAGCAGTACTTC.

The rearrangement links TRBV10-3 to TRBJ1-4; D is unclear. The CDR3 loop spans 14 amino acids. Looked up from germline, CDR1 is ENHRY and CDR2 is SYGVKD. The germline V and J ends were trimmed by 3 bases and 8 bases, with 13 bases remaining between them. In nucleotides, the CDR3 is TGTGCCATCAGTGACCGGGGTGGGGAAGAAAAACTGTTTTTT. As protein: CAISDRGGEEKLFF.

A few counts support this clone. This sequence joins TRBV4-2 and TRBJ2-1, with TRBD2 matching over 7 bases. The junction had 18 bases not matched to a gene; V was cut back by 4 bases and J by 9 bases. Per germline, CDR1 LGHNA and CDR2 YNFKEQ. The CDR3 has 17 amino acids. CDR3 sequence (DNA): TGTGCCAGCAGCCCAAAGACGTCAACTAGCGATGTAATTGAGCAGTTCTTC. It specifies CASSPKTSTSDVIEQFF.

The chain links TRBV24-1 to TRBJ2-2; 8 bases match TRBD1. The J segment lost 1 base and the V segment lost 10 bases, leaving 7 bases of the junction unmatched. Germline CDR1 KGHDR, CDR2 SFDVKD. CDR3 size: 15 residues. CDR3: CATSKGTGNTGELFF. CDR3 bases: TGTGCCACGTCTAAGGGGACAGGGAACACCGGGGAGCTGTTTTTT.

The CDR3 DNA follows: TGTGCCAGCTCCCCTCAGGGTGGATTGCGATTGGACACTGAAGCTTTCTTT. Translation: CASSPQGGLRLDTEAFF. This sequence joins TRBV18 and TRBJ1-1; perhaps TRBD1 as D (5 bases). CDR3 length equals 17 residues. Per the germline V gene, CDR1 is KGHSH and CDR2 is LQKENI. Trimming pared 6 bases from V and 3 bases from J, leaving 23 bases between.

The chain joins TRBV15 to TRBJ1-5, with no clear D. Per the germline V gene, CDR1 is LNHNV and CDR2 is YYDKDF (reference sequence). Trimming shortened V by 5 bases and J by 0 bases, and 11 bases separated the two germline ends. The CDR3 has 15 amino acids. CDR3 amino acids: CATSVTAYSNQPQHF. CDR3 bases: TGTGCCACCAGCGTAACAGCCTATAGCAATCAGCCCCAGCATTTT.

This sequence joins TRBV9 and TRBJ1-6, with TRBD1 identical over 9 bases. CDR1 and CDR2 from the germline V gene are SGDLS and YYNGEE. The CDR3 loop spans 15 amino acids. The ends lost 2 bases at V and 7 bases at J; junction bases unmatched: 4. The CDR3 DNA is TGTGCCAGCAGCGTTACGGGACAGGGAAATTCACCCCTCCACTTT. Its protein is CASSVTGQGNSPLHF.

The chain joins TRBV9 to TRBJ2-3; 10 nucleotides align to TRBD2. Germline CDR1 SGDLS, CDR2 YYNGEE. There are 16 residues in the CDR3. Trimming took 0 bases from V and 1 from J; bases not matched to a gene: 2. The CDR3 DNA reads TGTGCCAGCAGCGTAGCTCTAGCGGGAGGCACAGATACGCAGTATTTT. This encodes CASSVALAGGTDTQYF.

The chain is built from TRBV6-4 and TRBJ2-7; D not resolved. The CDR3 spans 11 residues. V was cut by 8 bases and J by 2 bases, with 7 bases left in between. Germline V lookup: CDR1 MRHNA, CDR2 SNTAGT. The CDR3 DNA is TGTGCCAGCGGGCCCACCTACGAGCAGTACTTC. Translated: CASGPTYEQYF.

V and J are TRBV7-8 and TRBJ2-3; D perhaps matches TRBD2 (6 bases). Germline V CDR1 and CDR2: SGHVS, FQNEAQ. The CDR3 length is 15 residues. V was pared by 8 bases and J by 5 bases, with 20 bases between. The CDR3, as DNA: TGTGCCAGCGCTTCCCGGCAGTTGGGGGGAGATACGCAGTATTTT. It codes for CASASRQLGGDTQYF.

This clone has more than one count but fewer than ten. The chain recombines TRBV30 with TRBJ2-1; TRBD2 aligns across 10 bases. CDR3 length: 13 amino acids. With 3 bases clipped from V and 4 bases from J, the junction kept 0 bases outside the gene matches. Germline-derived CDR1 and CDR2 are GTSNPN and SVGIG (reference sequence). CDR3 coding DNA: TGTGCCTGGAGGGGACTAGCGTACAATGAGCAGTTCTTC. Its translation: CAWRGLAYNEQFF.